The source of this TCR beta chain is a study of cytomegalovirus exposure and HLA in healthy donors (dated by TCRdb to the late 2010s). Study-level background: An earlier analysis of more than 550 of the donors reported about 300 Gb of sequence data and around 100 million unique TCR beta sequences obtained from approximately 180 million T cells. Of the 398 genotyped donors, approximately 83% fell in the genetic ancestry cluster associated with self-reported Caucasian donors. Typing coverage varied by locus: about 620-630 donors for A, B, C, DRB1 and DQB1; 522 for DQA1; nearly 610 for DPA1; approximately 470 for DPB1. Among 350 to 400 genotyped donors of the cohort, an average of approximately 250,000 unique TCR beta nucleotide sequences were sequenced per donor, about a sixth of them non-productive. To decide whether each TCR beta V gene segment behaved as functional or pseudogenic, an earlier analysis of over 500 of the donors relied on high-throughput TCR beta sequencing. About five DR-DQ haplotypes were treated as single units for association and clustering because of strong linkage in the cohort. Approximately 310 gigabases of sequencing data and around 87 million unique TCR sequences were included in an early release covering several hundred HLA-typed donors. Class I and class II HLA loci were covered by the typing at four-digit resolution. Alongside the repertoire data, information on donor age, sex, ethnicity and CMV serostatus was compiled. A later genetic analysis took genome-wide SNP genotypes for about 55% of the 666 donors and used that subset as a discovery cohort. A later analysis re-examined previously published TCR beta repertoires from hundreds of donors and added high-resolution HLA genotyping to investigate patterns of TCR occurrence. The study profiled the T cell repertoires of around 700 subjects by immunosequencing and related them to cytomegalovirus serostatus. All discovery cohort repertoires had been generated on a single sequencing platform. The study was designed to test whether signatures of past pathogen exposure could be identified by cataloging public T cell receptors. High-throughput TCR immunosequencing, statistical association of individual TCRs with disease status, and machine learning were combined to predict cytomegalovirus infection status. In the later analysis, no new phenotypic data were used to find candidate immune exposures; instead, reliance was placed on TCR beta sequences and their occurrence across donors. Along with the roughly 700-subject first cohort, a separate validation cohort of approximately 110 different subjects was used.

The library was built by means of the immunoSEQ multiplex PCR assay. For the multiplex PCR, a mixture combining 60 forward primers for TCR Vbeta segments and 13 reverse primers for TCR Jbeta segments was used. A multiplex PCR assay on genomic DNA amplified the CDR3 region of rearranged TCR beta genes. Amplified TCR beta libraries were sequenced as 87-base-pair reads on the Illumina HiSeq System. The source study handled its data this way. A later analysis counted 75 million to 100 million unique TCR beta chains across the 650 to 800 repertoires, and around 9.9 million of these chains were shared by at least two donors. A nearest-neighbor algorithm error-corrected the raw reads and collapsed the reads into unique sequences, merging closely related sequences to remove PCR and sequencing errors. CDR3 sequences were aligned to IMGT reference sequences to assign V, D and J gene segments. Each retained sequence needed at least a six-nucleotide match to both a V gene segment and a J gene segment. Rearrangements were classified as productive when the CDR3 lacked stop codons and remained in frame with V and J, and all other rearrangements were classified as non-productive. Following IMGT convention, CDR3 was defined as the stretch from the second conserved V-encoded cysteine to the conserved J-encoded phenylalanine. The earlier analysis of a few hundred of the donors excluded any sequence lacking an unambiguous match to a single V gene segment. In an earlier analysis of 587 of the donors, a V segment was called functional when productive rearrangements were above 56.7%, and segregating when the standard deviation between donors exceeded 5%. A statistical classification framework was built to diagnose cytomegalovirus status from the catalog of TCR beta chain sequences. A later analysis assigned V and J genes by comparing TCR nucleotide sequences with IMGT/GENE-DB human TR gene sequences. A later analysis assigned CDR3 sequences and most-parsimonious VDJ recombination scenarios with the TCRdist pipeline. In a later analysis, each TCR beta chain was defined by its CDR3 amino acid sequence together with its V-gene family, and reads lacking a unique V-gene family were excluded. As a way to deal with suspected cross-contamination and a sequencing artifact, a later analysis dropped roughly 600 nucleotide sequences that were highly shared and had low generation probability. For each public chain, a later analysis derived a clonal expansion index from normalized ranks of inferred template counts within each repertoire. In a later analysis, generation probabilities were computed using a VDJ recombination model fitted to out-of-frame rearrangements, and the results were checked against IGoR. A later analysis scored TCR-TCR, TCR-HLA and TCR-CMV co-occurrence with hypergeometric tests, applying a repertoire-size bias correction to TCR pairs. False discovery rates were estimated in a later analysis by permuting HLA or CMV assignments 20 times. In a later analysis, co-occurring TCRs were grouped using DBSCAN, with TCRdist sequence similarity added in when clustering inside HLA-allele-positive subsets. Repertoires with fewer than 30,000 or more than 120,000 public chains were left out of co-occurrence clustering, as were five repertoires with anomalous nucleotide sharing. TCRdb retrieved this table from immuneACCESS and kept in-frame rearrangements only. Not all clones are present; in checked studies, unresolved V genes account for under half, and no reason is known for the remainder. That table gives V, J and clone size, and the DNA gave D and trimming. The sample data list around 110,000 clones, and about 80% of these were observed just once. The top ten clonotypes cover 2.5% to 3% of the sample.

The cohort comprised around 690 healthy bone marrow donors. All cohort members were sampled while nominally healthy, although unrecorded immune exposures were likely present. The donor was CMV seropositive and belonged to the group of over 250 seropositive cohort members. Each donor provided a peripheral blood sample, and peripheral blood mononuclear cells were used for TCR beta sequencing. The Qiagen DNeasy Blood Extraction Kit was used to extract genomic DNA from the blood cell samples. V loses 5 bases at its end and J loses 2 bases; junction bases beyond the gene matches: 12. From the cysteine up to the phenylalanine, the CDR3 has a length of 18 residues. The entry retains the CDR3 DNA only, 54 bases that are in frame from base 1. Taken from the germline V gene, the CDR1 and CDR2 loops are SGHAT and FQNNGV. What the study reported, not specific to this receptor: In a later analysis, TCR association rates were found to vary across HLA loci, with the most associated TCRs seen for DRB1 alleles and the fewest for HLA-C alleles. Linkage disequilibrium might explain the correlated functional status among segregating V segments, but an unknown experimental factor could not be excluded. A total of about 150 TCR beta chains were listed by the study as associated with cytomegalovirus. According to a later analysis, parvovirus B19, influenza, CMV and Epstein-Barr virus appeared linked to several top co-occurrence clusters. The classifier was reported to diagnose cytomegalovirus status with high specificity and sensitivity in both the original and validation cohorts. A few of the identified cytomegalovirus-associated TCR beta chains were confirmed in vitro to be specific for cytomegalovirus antigens. In a later genetic analysis, a missense DCLRE1C variant was associated with V-gene and J-gene trimming of TCR beta chains, and the association was replicated in an independent cohort. Strong co-occurrence of HLA alleles, especially DR and DQ, made assigning TCR associations to individual alleles difficult. Roughly uniform sequencing depth across donors was assumed in presence/absence analyses, although this assumption may not hold. For the cohort, immune exposure information was limited to CMV serostatus. A later analysis found that most CMV-associated TCR beta chains appeared HLA-restricted, with HLA associations seemingly driven largely by CMV exposure. A further reported finding was that TCR beta sequences accurately predicted the HLA-A and HLA-B alleles for most subjects in the first cohort. A later analysis associated 15,000 to 20,000 TCR beta sequences with specific HLA alleles at a false discovery rate of 0.05. Broadly in line with IMGT annotations, most TCR beta V segments showed up in productive rearrangements about 87% or about 30% of the time in an earlier analysis of 587 of the donors. The sequencing pipeline was judged likely to have produced a cluster of highly shared sequence variants as a technical artifact. A later genetic analysis reported fewer N-insertions in productive TCRs among donors in an Asian-associated ancestry cluster than the roughly 620-donor mean. In a later analysis, HLA-associated TCR beta chains showed more clonal expansion and lower generation probabilities than non-associated chains that were equally common. While some public TCRs were present in many individuals, most TCR sequences turned up only very rarely across donors. It was suggested by the authors that the approach could potentially be generalized to other disease states and immunological phenotypes. Because the 87-base-pair reads could not distinguish some IMGT-functional V segments, including TRBV6-2 and TRBV6-3, those segments were excluded. The cohort was sequenced for TCR beta chains only, and without alpha or paired-chain data the features that could be detected were limited. Approximately 16 rarely observed V segments, including chromosome 9 orphons, were excluded from the earlier analysis of approximately 500 of the donors because counts were too low. Because HLA typing was missing for some donors at each locus, association tests included only the typed subset.

For this clone: Its antigen specificity is not known. No base quality values were provided; no much bigger clone lies one nucleotide off.

The source material was PBMCs. This TCR came from a woman younger than 35 in good health and CMV-seropositive. In this chain, TRBV11-2 is recombined with TRBJ2-7; 13 of the junction bases match TRBD2. The DNA reads TGTGCCAGCAGCCCACGGACTAGCGGGAGCCTGGAGGCCTACGAGCAGTACTTC. Protein translation: CASSPRTSGSLEAYEQYF.